This T cell receptor (beta chain) is drawn from a study of OX40 agonist ivuxolimab in advanced cancers. Study context: Treatment of patients was with ivuxolimab, an agonistic anti-OX40 (CD134) antibody. Patients in the trial were receiving intravenous ivuxolimab every 2 weeks, at doses of 0.01 to 10 mg/kg. Study-wide points: Relative to CD4+, CD8+ T cells held more expanded clones on average.

The CDR3 covers 13 residues. V was cut by 4 bases and J by 6 bases, with 9 bases left in between. CDR1 and CDR2 (germline): LGHNA, YNFKEQ. Blood sampling was done at baseline, cycle 4 day 1, and cycle 7 day 1. On this clone itself: No antigen is known for it.

Measured with immunoSEQ multiplex PCR; TCRdb has only the in-frame clones, and not every one. The table has more than 45,000 clones, around 84% seen once. This TCR derives from an adult with an advanced solid tumor such as melanoma, head and neck, liver or kidney cancer. Sequenced here: CD4+ or CD8+ T cells sorted from blood, sampled in a trial of the OX40 agonist ivuxolimab. This sequence joins TRBV4-2 and TRBJ1-4; possible D gene TRBD1, 5 bases. CDR3 nucleotides: TGTGCCAGCAGCCTCGACAGAGATGAAAAACTGTTTTTT. Protein: CASSLDRDEKLFF.